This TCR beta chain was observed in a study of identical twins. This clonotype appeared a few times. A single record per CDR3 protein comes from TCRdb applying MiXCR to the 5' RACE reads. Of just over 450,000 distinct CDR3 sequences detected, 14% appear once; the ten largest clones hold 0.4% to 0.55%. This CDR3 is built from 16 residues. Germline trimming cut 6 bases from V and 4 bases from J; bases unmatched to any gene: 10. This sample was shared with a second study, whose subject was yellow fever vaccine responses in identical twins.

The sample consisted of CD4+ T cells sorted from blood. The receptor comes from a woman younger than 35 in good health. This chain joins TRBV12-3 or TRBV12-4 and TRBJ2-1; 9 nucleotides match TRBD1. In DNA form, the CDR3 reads TGTGCCAGCAGCGTACAGGGGGCGGCATTTTACAATGAGCAGTTCTTC. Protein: CASSVQGAAFYNEQFF.